Listed below are T cell receptor beta chains from one sample, sequenced in a study of beta chain features in type 1 diabetes. This table comes from immunoSEQ multiplex PCR, and its TCRdb copy is limited to in-frame clones, with some not included. The profile shows hundreds of thousands of clones, over 12% of them singletons. The sequencing sample was made of naive CD4+ T cells from blood. These receptors were collected from a man aged 18 to 29 with type 1 diabetes. Each CDR3 is given with its conserved first and last residue. Fields, in order: V gene, clone size, J gene, D gene, CDR3 DNA, CDR3 protein. A D gene is named only where the DNA matches it firmly. Clone size appears in some rows only: once, few, many, or a class for an expanded clone.

TRBV6-6	.	TRBJ2-7	.	TGTGCCAGCAGTTATACTTCGCGGGTTGATTTATACTTC	CASSYTSRVDLYF
TRBV5-1	.	TRBJ2-3	.	TGCGCCAGCAGCTTGGCCAGGCGTGGGTCCCCAAGGGATACGCAGTATTTT	CASSLARRGSPRDTQYF
TRBV5-6	few	TRBJ2-7	TRBD1	TGTGCCAGCAGCTTGAAGGGACAGACTTACGAGCAGTACTTC	CASSLKGQTYEQYF
TRBV28	few	TRBJ2-7	.	TGTGCCAGCCTCACCGGAGGGGGATACTACGAGCAGTACTTC	CASLTGGGYYEQYF
TRBV5-1	few	TRBJ2-3	TRBD2	TGCGCCAGCAGCTTATCCACTAGCGGCAGCACAGATACGCAGTATTTT	CASSLSTSGSTDTQYF
TRBV10-3	few	TRBJ2-1	.	TGTGCCATCAGTGGGTTGAGGACGAGCTCCTACAATGAGCAGTTCTTC	CAISGLRTSSYNEQFF
TRBV5-4	.	TRBJ2-7	.	TGTGCCAGCAGCCCCCGTCTGGCCCGTTACGAGCAGTACTTC	CASSPRLARYEQYF
TRBV5-1	.	TRBJ2-1	.	TGCGCCAGCAGCTTGGGGGGACTGGCGGGACTCCCAGAGCAGTTCTTC	CASSLGGLAGLPEQFF
TRBV9	.	TRBJ1-6	.	TGTGCCAGCAGCGTACGGTTCCCGCGCTATAATTCACCCCTCCACTTT	CASSVRFPRYNSPLHF
TRBV7-3	.	TRBJ2-2	.	TGTGCCAGCAGCTTAGTCACGAACACCGGGGAGCTGTTTTTT	CASSLVTNTGELFF
TRBV27	few	TRBJ2-1	.	TGTGCCAGCAGTTTATCCTATCGCAATGAGCAGTTCTTC	CASSLSYRNEQFF
TRBV5-8	.	TRBJ2-6	.	TGTGCCAGCGCAACACGGACTGGGGCCAACGTCCTGACTTTC	CASATRTGANVLTF
TRBV30	few	TRBJ2-7	.	TGTGCCTGGAGTGTTAACTGGGTACTAGACGAGCAGTACTTC	CAWSVNWVLDEQYF
TRBV7-9	.	TRBJ1-4	.	TGTGCCAGCAGCCCCCTCCCTGAAAAACTGTTTTTT	CASSPLPEKLFF
TRBV5-1	.	TRBJ1-4	TRBD1	TGCGCCAGCAGCACTCCCGACAGGGGGAATGAAAAACTGTTTTTT	CASSTPDRGNEKLFF
TRBV5-1	.	TRBJ2-1	TRBD1	TGCGCCAGCAGTATACCGACAGGGACAGGGGCGGACAATGAGCAGTTCTTC	CASSIPTGTGADNEQFF
TRBV18	few	TRBJ1-1	.	TGTGCCAGCTCACTGGGTCAAAACACTGAAGCTTTCTTT	CASSLGQNTEAFF
TRBV30	few	TRBJ1-4	.	TGTGCCTGGAGCCCTGGAGCAACTAATGAAAAACTGTTTTTT	CAWSPGATNEKLFF
TRBV7-2	few	TRBJ2-3	.	TGTGCCAGCAGCCCACCAACGAGCGGAGCAGATACGCAGTATTTT	CASSPPTSGADTQYF
TRBV5-1	.	TRBJ2-7	.	TGCGCCAGCAGCCGCCCGGGCTACGAGCAGTACTTC	CASSRPGYEQYF
TRBV19	.	TRBJ2-6	.	TGTGCCAGTAGTCGGGTATTGGGGGCCAACGTCCTGACTTTC	CASSRVLGANVLTF
TRBV7-2	.	TRBJ2-5	.	TGTGCCAGCAGCTCACGGTTGGGGACCCAGTACTTC	CASSSRLGTQYF
TRBV9	.	TRBJ1-1	.	TGTGCCAGCAGCTCCTCCCCTGAGGGTAACACTGAAGCTTTCTTT	CASSSSPEGNTEAFF
TRBV9	.	TRBJ2-7	TRBD1	TGTGCCAGCAGCCCGGGACAGACCTCACCCATCTACGAGCAGTACTTC	CASSPGQTSPIYEQYF
TRBV4-1	few	TRBJ2-7	.	TGCGCCAGCAGCCAACCTACAGGGCCCTACGAGCAGTACTTC	CASSQPTGPYEQYF
TRBV29-1	few	TRBJ2-2	.	TGCAGCGTAATTAGGAACTTGGGGACCGGGGAGCTGTTTTTT	CSVIRNLGTGELFF
TRBV5-1	few	TRBJ2-6	.	TGCGCCGCCAAATCTGGGGCCAACGTCCTGACTTTC	CAAKSGANVLTF
TRBV30	few	TRBJ2-3	.	TGTGCCTGGAGTGACTTAGCGGAAAGCACAGATACGCAGTATTTT	CAWSDLAESTDTQYF
TRBV7-9	.	TRBJ2-5	TRBD2	TGTGCCAGCAGCTTGAGACTAGCGGAAGAGACCCAGTACTTC	CASSLRLAEETQYF
TRBV4-2	few	TRBJ2-3	TRBD1	TGTGCCAGCAGCCAAGCAGGGGACAGGGGGATTAGCACAGATACGCAGTATTTT	CASSQAGDRGISTDTQYF
TRBV4-3	.	TRBJ1-1	.	TGCGCCAGCAGCAGAACCGCGGGCGACACTGAAGCTTTCTTT	CASSRTAGDTEAFF
TRBV7-3	.	TRBJ1-1	TRBD1	TGTGCCAGCAGCATTGACAGGGAGACTGAAGCTTTCTTT	CASSIDRETEAFF
TRBV7-9	.	TRBJ1-1	TRBD1	TGTGCCAGCAGCGGTGGACAGGGGCAGAACACTGAAGCTTTCTTT	CASSGGQGQNTEAFF
TRBV7-2	.	TRBJ2-1	TRBD2	TGTGCCAGCAGCTACACTAGCGGGGGACGGGGTGAGCAGTTCTTC	CASSYTSGGRGEQFF
TRBV27	.	TRBJ2-5	.	TGTGCCAGCAGTTTAGGGTGGCAAGAGACCCAGTACTTC	CASSLGWQETQYF
TRBV29-1	few	TRBJ2-5	.	TGCAGCGTTGACAGGGAAGGGGACCAGTACTTC	CSVDREGDQYF
TRBV18	.	TRBJ2-7	TRBD2	TGTGCCAGCGCAATTAGCGGGAGGGCCAACGAGCAGTACTTC	CASAISGRANEQYF
TRBV30	.	TRBJ2-2	.	TGTGCCTCCCTAGGGGAGGTACGCTTCACCGGGGAGCTGTTTTTT	CASLGEVRFTGELFF
TRBV2	.	TRBJ2-5	.	TGTGCCAGCAGGAATGATGTAGAGACCCAGTACTTC	CASRNDVETQYF
TRBV5-7	.	TRBJ2-7	.	TGTGCCAGCAGCCTAGCGAGCTCCTACGAGCAGTACTTC	CASSLASSYEQYF
TRBV6-6	.	TRBJ2-6	.	TGTGCCAGCAGTTACAGTGGGTCTGGGGCCAACGTCCTGACTTTC	CASSYSGSGANVLTF
TRBV7-2	few	TRBJ2-1	.	TGTGCCAGCAGCTTAGACCAGGGGAGCCACAATGAGCAGTTCTTC	CASSLDQGSHNEQFF
TRBV9	.	TRBJ2-5	.	TGTGCCAGCAGCCCCCGAGGGGACCAAGAGACCCAGTACTTC	CASSPRGDQETQYF
TRBV7-9	few	TRBJ1-1	.	TGTGCCAGCAGCTTCACAGCTCTGAACACTGAAGCTTTCTTT	CASSFTALNTEAFF
TRBV7-9	few	TRBJ2-7	.	TGTGCCAGCAGCTCCAACGAGCAGTACTTC	CASSSNEQYF
TRBV11-2	.	TRBJ2-5	.	TGTGCCAGCAGCCTCGGGACGGCGTTCCGGAAGACCCAGTACTTC	CASSLGTAFRKTQYF
TRBV5-1	.	TRBJ2-3	TRBD1	TGCGCCAGCAGCTTGACAGGGGGGCCAGATACGCAGTATTTT	CASSLTGGPDTQYF
TRBV9	once	TRBJ2-2	.	TGTGCCAGCAGCGAGAGGACGGCGAACACCGGGGAGCTGTTTTTT	CASSERTANTGELFF
TRBV5-1	.	TRBJ1-4	.	TGCGCCAGCAGCTTGGCCGTAGACGGAGGGGAAAAACTGTTTTTT	CASSLAVDGGEKLFF
TRBV6-1	.	TRBJ2-1	TRBD2	TGTGCCAGCAGTGAACTAGCGGGGGGGGCGAGCTCCTACAATGAGCAGTTCTTC	CASSELAGGASSYNEQFF
TRBV29-1	few	TRBJ2-3	.	TGCAGCGTTGATGGGGGGCCCACAGATACGCAGTATTTT	CSVDGGPTDTQYF
TRBV18	few	TRBJ2-7	.	TGTGCCAGCTCACCCCCCGGTTCCTACGAGCAGTACTTC	CASSPPGSYEQYF
TRBV29-1	.	TRBJ1-2	.	TGCAGCGCCGACCCCGGGACGGCAAACTATGGCTACACCTTC	CSADPGTANYGYTF